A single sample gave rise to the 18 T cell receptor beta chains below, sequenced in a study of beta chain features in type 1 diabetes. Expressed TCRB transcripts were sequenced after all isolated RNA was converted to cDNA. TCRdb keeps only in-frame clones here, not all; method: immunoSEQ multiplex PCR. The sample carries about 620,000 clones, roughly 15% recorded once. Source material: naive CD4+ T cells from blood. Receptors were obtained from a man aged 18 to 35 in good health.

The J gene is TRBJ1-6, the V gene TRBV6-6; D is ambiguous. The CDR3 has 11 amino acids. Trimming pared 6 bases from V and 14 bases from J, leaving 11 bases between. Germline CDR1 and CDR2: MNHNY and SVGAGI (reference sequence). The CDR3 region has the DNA TGTGCCAGCAGCTCCGGACTGTCCCTCCACTTT. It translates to CASSSGLSLHF.

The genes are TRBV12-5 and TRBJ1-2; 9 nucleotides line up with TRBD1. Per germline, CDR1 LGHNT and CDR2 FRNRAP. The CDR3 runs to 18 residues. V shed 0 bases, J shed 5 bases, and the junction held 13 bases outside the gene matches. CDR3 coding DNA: TGTGCTAGTGGTTTGGTAACCTCAAACAGGGGGCTGGGGTATGGCTACACCTTC. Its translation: CASGLVTSNRGLGYGYTF.

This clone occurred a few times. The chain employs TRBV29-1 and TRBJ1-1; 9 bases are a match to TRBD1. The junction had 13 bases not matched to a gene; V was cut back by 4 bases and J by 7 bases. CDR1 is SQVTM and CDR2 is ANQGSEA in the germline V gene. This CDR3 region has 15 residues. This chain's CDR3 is CSVVNRGQGTGEAFF. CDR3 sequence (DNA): TGCAGCGTTGTTAACCGTGGACAGGGGACGGGTGAAGCTTTCTTT.

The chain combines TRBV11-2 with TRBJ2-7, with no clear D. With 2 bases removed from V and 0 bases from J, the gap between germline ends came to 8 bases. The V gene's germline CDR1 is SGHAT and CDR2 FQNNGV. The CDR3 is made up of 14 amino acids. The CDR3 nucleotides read TGTGCCAGCAGCTTACTTCAGAGCTCCTACGAGCAGTACTTC. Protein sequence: CASSLLQSSYEQYF.

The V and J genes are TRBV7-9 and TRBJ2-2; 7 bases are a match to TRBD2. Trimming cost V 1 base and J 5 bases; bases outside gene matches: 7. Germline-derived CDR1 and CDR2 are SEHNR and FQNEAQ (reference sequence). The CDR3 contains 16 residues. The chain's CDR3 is CASSLGSAGRTGELFF. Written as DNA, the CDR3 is TGTGCCAGCAGCTTAGGTTCAGCCGGGAGGACCGGGGAGCTGTTTTTT. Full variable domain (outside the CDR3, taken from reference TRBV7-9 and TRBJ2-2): DTGVSQNPRHKITKRGQNVTFRCDPISEHNRLYWYRQTLGQGPEFLTYFQNEAQLEKSRLLSDRFSAERPKGSFSTLEIQRTEQGDSAMYLCASSLGSAGRTGELFFGEGSRLTVL.

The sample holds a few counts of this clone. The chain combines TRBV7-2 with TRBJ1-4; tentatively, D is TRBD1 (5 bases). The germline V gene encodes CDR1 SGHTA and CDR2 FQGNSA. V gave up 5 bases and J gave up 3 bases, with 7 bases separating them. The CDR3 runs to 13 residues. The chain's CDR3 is CASSVGPNEKLFF. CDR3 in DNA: TGTGCCAGCAGCGTGGGACCTAATGAAAAACTGTTTTTT.

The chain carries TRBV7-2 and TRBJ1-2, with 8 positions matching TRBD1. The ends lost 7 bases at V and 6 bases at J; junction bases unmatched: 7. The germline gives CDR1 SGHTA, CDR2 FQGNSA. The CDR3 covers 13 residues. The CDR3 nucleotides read TGTGCCAGCATCCCGGACAGGGCGAATGGCTACACCTTC. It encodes CASIPDRANGYTF.

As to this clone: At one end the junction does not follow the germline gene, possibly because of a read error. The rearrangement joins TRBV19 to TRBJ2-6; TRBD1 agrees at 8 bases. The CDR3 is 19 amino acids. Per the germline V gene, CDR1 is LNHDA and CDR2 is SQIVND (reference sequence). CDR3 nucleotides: TGTGCCAGTAGTATTGTTGGGACAGGCGCCTTCTCTGGAGCCAACGTCCTGACTTTC. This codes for CASSIVGTGAFSGANVLTF. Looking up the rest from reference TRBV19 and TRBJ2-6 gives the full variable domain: DGGITQSPKYLFRKEGQNVTLSCEQNLNHDAMYWYRQDPGQGLRLIYYSQIVNDFQKGDIAEGYSVSREKKESFPLTVTSAQKNPTAFYLCASSIVGTGAFSGANVLTFGAGSRLTVL.

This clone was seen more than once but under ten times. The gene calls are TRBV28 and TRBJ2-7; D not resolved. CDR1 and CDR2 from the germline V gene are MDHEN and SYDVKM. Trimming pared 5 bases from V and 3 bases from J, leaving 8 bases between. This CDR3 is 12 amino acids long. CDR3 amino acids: CASSPAGYEQYF. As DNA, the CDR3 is TGTGCCAGCAGTCCGGCCGGCTACGAGCAGTACTTC.

CDR3 sequence: CASSRYSSEQYF. CDR3 nucleotide sequence: TGTGCCAGCAGCCGTTACAGTTCCGAGCAGTACTTC. This chain links TRBV7-2 with TRBJ2-7; D is ambiguous. This CDR3 is 12 amino acids long. Germline V lookup: CDR1 SGHTA, CDR2 FQGNSA. The V and J ends lost 5 bases and 6 bases respectively, with 11 bases between them.

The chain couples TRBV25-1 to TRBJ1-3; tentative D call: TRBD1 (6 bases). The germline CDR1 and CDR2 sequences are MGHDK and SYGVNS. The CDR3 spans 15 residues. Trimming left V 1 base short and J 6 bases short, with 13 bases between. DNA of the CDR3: TGTGCCAGCAGTGAATCGCGGACAGTACAAAACACCATATATTTT. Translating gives CASSESRTVQNTIYF.

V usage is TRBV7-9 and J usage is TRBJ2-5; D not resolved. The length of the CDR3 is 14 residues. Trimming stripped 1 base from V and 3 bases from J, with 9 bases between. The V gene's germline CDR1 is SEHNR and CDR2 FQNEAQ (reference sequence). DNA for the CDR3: TGTGCCAGCAGCTTAGGAGGTGGGAAAGAGACCCAGTACTTC. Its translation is CASSLGGGKETQYF.

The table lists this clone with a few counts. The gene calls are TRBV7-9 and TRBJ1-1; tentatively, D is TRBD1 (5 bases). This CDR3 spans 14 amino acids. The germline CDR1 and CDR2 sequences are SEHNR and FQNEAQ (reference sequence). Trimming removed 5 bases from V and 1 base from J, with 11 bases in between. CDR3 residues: CASSPGRRNTEAFF. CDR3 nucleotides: TGTGCCAGCAGCCCGGGGCGCCGGAACACTGAAGCTTTCTTT.

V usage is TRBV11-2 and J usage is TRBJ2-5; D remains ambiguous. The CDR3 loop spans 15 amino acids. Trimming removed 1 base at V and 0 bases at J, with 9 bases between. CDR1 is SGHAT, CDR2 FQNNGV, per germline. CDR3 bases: TGTGCCAGCAGCTTAGTATCTCACTACCAAGAGACCCAGTACTTC. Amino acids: CASSLVSHYQETQYF.

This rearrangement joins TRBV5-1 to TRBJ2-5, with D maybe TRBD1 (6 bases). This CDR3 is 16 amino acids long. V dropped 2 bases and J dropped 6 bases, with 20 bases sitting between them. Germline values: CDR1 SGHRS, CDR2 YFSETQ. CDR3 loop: CASSFQGTQDLQTQYF. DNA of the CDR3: TGCGCCAGCAGCTTCCAGGGGACCCAAGACCTACAGACCCAGTACTTC. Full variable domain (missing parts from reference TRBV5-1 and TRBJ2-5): KAGVTQTPRYLIKTRGQQVTLSCSPISGHRSVSWYQQTPGQGLQFLFEYFSETQRNKGNFPGRFSGRQFSNSRSEMNVSTLELGDSALYLCASSFQGTQDLQTQYFGPGTRLLVL.

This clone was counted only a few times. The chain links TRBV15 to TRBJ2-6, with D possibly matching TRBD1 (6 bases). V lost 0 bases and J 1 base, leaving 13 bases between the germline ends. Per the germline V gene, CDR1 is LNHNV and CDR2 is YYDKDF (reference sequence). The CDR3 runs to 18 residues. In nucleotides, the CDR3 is TGTGCCACCAGCAGAGATCTGCAGGGGATGTCTGGGGCCAACGTCCTGACTTTC. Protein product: CATSRDLQGMSGANVLTF.

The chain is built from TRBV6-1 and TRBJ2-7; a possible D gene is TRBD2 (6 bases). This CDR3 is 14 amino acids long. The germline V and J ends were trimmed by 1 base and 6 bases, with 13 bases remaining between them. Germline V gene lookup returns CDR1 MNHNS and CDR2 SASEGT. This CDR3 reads CASSEGGPGGEQYF. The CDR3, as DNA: TGTGCCAGCAGTGAAGGAGGGCCCGGGGGCGAGCAGTACTTC.

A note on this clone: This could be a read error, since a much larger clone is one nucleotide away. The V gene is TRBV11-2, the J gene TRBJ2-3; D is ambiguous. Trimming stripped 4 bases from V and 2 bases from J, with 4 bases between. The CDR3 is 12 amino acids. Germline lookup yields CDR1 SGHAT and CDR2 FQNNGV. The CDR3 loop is CASSSPTDTQYF. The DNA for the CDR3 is TGTGCCAGCAGCTCCCCCACAGATACGCAGTATTTT.